A selection of T cell receptor beta chains follows, all from one sample in a study of T cell responses to AZD1222 COVID-19 vaccine. Data came from immunoSEQ multiplex PCR; TCRdb stores just in-frame clones and leaves some out. In the table there are some 130,000 clones, approximately 93% of which are singletons. This material consisted of peripheral blood, taken on day 0 of AZD1222 vaccination. The receptors shown here come from an adult in good health. The CDR3 runs from the conserved cysteine through the conserved F or W. D genes are given only for firm matches. Size is stated for part of the rows, as once, few or many counts, or as a class when the clone is expanded.

d_call cdr3_length j_call clone_size v_call cdr3_nt cdr3_aa
NA 16 TRBJ2-1 NA TRBV24-1 TGTGCCACCAGTCTCCAGCGGGCTAGCTCCTACAATGAGCAGTTCTTC CATSLQRASSYNEQFF
NA 14 TRBJ1-1 NA TRBV19 TGTGCCAGTATCCTAGGGGCAGCGAGCACTGAAGCTTTCTTT CASILGAASTEAFF
NA 15 TRBJ2-7 few TRBV7-9 TGTGCCAGCAGCCACCGGGACATAACACCGTACGAGCAGTACTTC CASSHRDITPYEQYF
NA 14 TRBJ1-1 NA TRBV7-9 TGTGCCAGCAGCTTTGGCAGAATGGGCACTGAAGCTTTCTTT CASSFGRMGTEAFF
TRBD1 14 TRBJ2-1 once TRBV7-2 TGTGCCAGCAGCTTCGACAGGGGGTTAGATGAGCAGTTCTTC CASSFDRGLDEQFF
NA 13 TRBJ2-3 NA TRBV2 TGTGCCAGCAGTGGACAGGGCACAGATACGCAGTATTTT CASSGQGTDTQYF
TRBD1 15 TRBJ2-7 NA TRBV5-5 TGTGCCAGCAGCCTGCAGGGGGTCCATCTCTACGAGCAGTACTTC CASSLQGVHLYEQYF
NA 15 TRBJ2-7 NA TRBV5-6 TGTGCCAGCGGCAGGGTAAGGAGGAGCTCCTACGAGCAGTACTTC CASGRVRRSSYEQYF
NA 11 TRBJ1-2 NA TRBV9 TGTGCCAGCAGCCTTGGACTGCGGCACACCTTC CASSLGLRHTF
TRBD1 14 TRBJ1-1 NA TRBV12-5 TGTGCTAGTGGTTTAACCGGGACAGGGGGTAAGGCTTTCTTT CASGLTGTGGKAFF
NA 14 TRBJ2-2 NA TRBV5-4 TGTGCCAGCAGCTCTCCAACGAACACCGGGGAGCTGTTTTTT CASSSPTNTGELFF
TRBD2 16 TRBJ2-2 NA TRBV5-4 TGTGCCAGCAGCTTGGGCGCGGGAGTATTTACCGGGGAGCTGTTTTTT CASSLGAGVFTGELFF
NA 14 TRBJ2-2 NA TRBV11-3 TGTGCCAGCGGGAACAGGGCTGACACCGGGGAGCTGTTTTTT CASGNRADTGELFF
NA 14 TRBJ2-7 few TRBV15 TGTGCCACCAGCAGAGTTGTCGGTTCCTACGAGCAGTACTTC CATSRVVGSYEQYF
TRBD2 17 TRBJ2-1 NA TRBV4-2 TGTGCCAGCAGCCAAGATGGAGCGGGAGGGGACTACAATGAGCAGTTCTTC CASSQDGAGGDYNEQFF
TRBD1 16 TRBJ1-6 NA TRBV6-4 TGTGCCAGCAGTGTACTCCCACAGGGGGCTAATTCGCCCCTCCACTTT CASSVLPQGANSPLHF
NA 15 TRBJ2-1 NA TRBV10-2 TGCGCCAGCAGTGGACGTGCGGGAACCTACAATGAGCAGTTCTTC CASSGRAGTYNEQFF
TRBD2 18 TRBJ2-7 NA TRBV4-1 TGCGCCAGCAGCCAAGAACGGGGGACTAGCGGCTCGAGGTACGAGCAGTACTTC CASSQERGTSGSRYEQYF
TRBD1 15 TRBJ1-5 NA TRBV30 TGTGCCTGGAGAGGAATGGGACAGGTCGATCAGCCCCAGCATTTT CAWRGMGQVDQPQHF
NA 13 TRBJ1-2 NA TRBV28 TGTGCCAGCAGATACAGGCTTTTTAGGGGCTACACCTTC CASRYRLFRGYTF
NA 14 TRBJ2-1 NA TRBV7-9 TGTGCCAGCTCCCTAGGCGGAGGTTTATATGAGCAGTTCTTC CASSLGGGLYEQFF
NA 14 TRBJ1-1 NA TRBV4-1 TGCGCCAGCAGCCAACATGTATCAGGCTTTGAAGCTTTCTTT CASSQHVSGFEAFF
NA 14 TRBJ1-3 NA TRBV11-3 TGTGCCAGCAGCAAGGAGAGCTCTGGAAACACCATATATTTT CASSKESSGNTIYF
NA 15 TRBJ1-1 NA TRBV27 TGTGCCAGCAGTTTGAATTATCGGGGCAACACTGAAGCTTTCTTT CASSLNYRGNTEAFF
NA 14 TRBJ1-2 NA TRBV10-3 TGTGCCATTGAACGGGACCCCCTTACGGGTGGCTACACCTTC CAIERDPLTGGYTF
TRBD2 16 TRBJ2-7 NA TRBV6-2/TRBV6-3 TGTGCCAGCAGTTACCCTGGACTAGTGCCCTCCTACGAGCAGTACTTC CASSYPGLVPSYEQYF